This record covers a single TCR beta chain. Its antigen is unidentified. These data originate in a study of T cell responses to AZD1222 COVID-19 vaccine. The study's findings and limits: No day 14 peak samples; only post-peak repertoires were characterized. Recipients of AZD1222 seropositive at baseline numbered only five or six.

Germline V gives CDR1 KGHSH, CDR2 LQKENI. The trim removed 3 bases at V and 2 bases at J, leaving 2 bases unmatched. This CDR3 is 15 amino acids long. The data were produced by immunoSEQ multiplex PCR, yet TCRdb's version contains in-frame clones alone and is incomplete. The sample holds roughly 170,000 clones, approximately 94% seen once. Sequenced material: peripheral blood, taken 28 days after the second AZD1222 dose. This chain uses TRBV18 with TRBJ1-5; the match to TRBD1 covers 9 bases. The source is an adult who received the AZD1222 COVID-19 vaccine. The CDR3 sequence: CASSPGQGGNQPQHF. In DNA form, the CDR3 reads TGTGCCAGCTCACCGGGACAGGGAGGCAATCAGCCCCAGCATTTT.